This entry features one T cell receptor beta chain sequence. Its cognate antigen has yet to be identified. The record has no base qualities; no much larger clone is one base away. The CDR3 has 8 amino acids, counting the end cysteine and phenylalanine. Just CDR3 DNA is preserved here, 24 bases in frame from base 1. CDR1 and CDR2 (SQVTM, ANQGSEA) derive from the germline V gene. Deletion took 7 bases off V and 6 bases off J, with a span of 3 bases between the germline ends. This sample was taken from a study of CD8 T cells in Susac syndrome (dated by TCRdb to about 2019). Study-level background: Whether CD8+ T cell activation and differentiation in Susac syndrome was antigen driven was tested using repertoire sequencing.

Peripheral blood CD8+ and CD4+ T cells from healthy donors, Susac syndrome patients and multiple sclerosis patients were profiled using high-throughput TCR beta sequencing. The multiple sclerosis controls were treatment-naive patients who had stable or active relapsing-remitting disease and met the revised McDonald criteria. CD8+ TEMRA cells were enriched by FACS, while bulk CD8+ and CD4+ T cells were purified by magnetic negative isolation. Blood was drawn into EDTA tubes, processed within 24 hours, and PBMCs were isolated by density gradient centrifugation. PBMCs intended for TCR sequencing were frozen in liquid nitrogen and were later thawed in a 37 degrees C water bath. The sorted or isolated CD4+, CD8+ and CD8+ TEMRA cells had a purity of 90% or higher. RNA was extracted using the RNeasy kit, and roughly 0.45 to 1 ug of the RNA was reverse transcribed with random hexamers. TCR beta CDR3 regions were amplified with the immunoSEQ multiplex PCR assay covering 54 Vbeta and 13 Jbeta segments. To correct PCR amplification bias, a synthetic template baseline was used for both primer optimization and computational correction. The paper's processing steps were these. Reads were assigned to V, D and J genes according to IMGT and analyzed in immunoSEQ Analyzer, with only productive sequences retained. Clonality was computed as one minus Shannon entropy normalized by log2 of the number of productive unique sequences. For each patient and control, public and private clones were evaluated among the 100 most prevalent clones. Clones were defined as Susac-specific if absent from the healthy and MS cohorts, from 1052 published viral clones and from other ImmuneACCESS disease sequences. TCRdb redid the processing of the public reads, applying fastp at Q25 and MiXCR, and retained in-frame beta chains. Rows with a matching CDR3 protein are joined into one entry that keeps the most common DNA and genes. TCRdb's processing, not the authors' own work, is the source of the V and J calls. Present in this sample are roughly 200,000 distinct CDR3 sequences, approximately 95% of which were seen just once. The leading ten clones occupy 0.082% of the sample.

The investigation overall reported the following: The number of individuals in the TCR sequencing and HLA analysis was acknowledged as relatively small.

The V and J segments used are TRBV29-1 and TRBJ1-2, with the D gene too uncertain to name. Sequences were obtained from CD4+ T cells from PBMCs. The sequence came from a human donor with multiple sclerosis. The sequenced DNA: TGCAGCGATGATGGCTACACCTTC. It translates as CSDDGYTF.